These 26 T cell receptor beta chains were sequenced from one sample in a study of blood T cell repertoires in COVID-19. Sequenced by immunoSEQ multiplex PCR; TCRdb stores in-frame clones only, minus some. Here the sample spans about 110,000 clones, just under 90% being singletons. The sequenced sample consisted of peripheral blood. The receptors stem from a human donor in a cohort sampled during active COVID-19.

This clone was picked up one time. The chain carries TRBV7-9 and TRBJ2-3; perhaps TRBD2 as D (5 bases). CDR1 SEHNR and CDR2 FQNEAQ come from the germline V gene (reference sequence). The CDR3 consists of 13 residues. V shed 7 bases and J shed 1 base, with 9 bases lying between them. The CDR3 sequence is CASTPGGTDTQYF. The CDR3 region has the DNA TGTGCCAGCACCCCCGGGGGCACAGATACGCAGTATTTT.

The chain couples TRBV7-9 to TRBJ2-3; D call uncertain. The germline V gene has CDR1 SEHNR and CDR2 FQNEAQ (reference sequence). V was shortened by 1 base and J by 4 bases, with 9 bases between the two germline ends. The CDR3 sequence is 14 residues long. CDR3 protein: CASSLELVADTQYF. CDR3 in DNA: TGTGCCAGCAGCTTAGAATTAGTTGCAGATACGCAGTATTTT. The complete variable domain, with remaining parts taken from reference TRBV7-9 and TRBJ2-3, reads DTGVSQNPRHKITKRGQNVTFRCDPISEHNRLYWYRQTLGQGPEFLTYFQNEAQLEKSRLLSDRFSAERPKGSFSTLEIQRTEQGDSAMYLCASSLELVADTQYFGPGTRLTVL.

The gene calls are TRBV2 and TRBJ2-7; possible D gene TRBD1, 5 bases. Trimming shortened V by 2 bases and J by 0 bases, and 8 bases separated the two germline ends. CDR3 length: 14 amino acids. From germline, CDR1 is SNHLY and CDR2 FYNNEI. The CDR3 sequence: CASSEQGSSYEQYF. Here the CDR3 DNA reads TGTGCCAGCAGTGAACAGGGCAGCTCCTACGAGCAGTACTTC.

Here the CDR3 DNA reads TGTGCCAGCAGCGTCTTAGCGGGAGGGCCCGCAGATACGCAGTATTTT. Protein: CASSVLAGGPADTQYF. V gene TRBV9 combines with J gene TRBJ2-3, with TRBD2 matching over 11 bases. After removal of 2 bases from V and 4 bases from J, the junction contained 6 bases not matched to a gene. Germline CDR1 is SGDLS and CDR2 is YYNGEE. The CDR3 totals 16 residues.

V usage is TRBV18 and J usage is TRBJ2-7, with D perhaps TRBD1 (6 bases). The germline V gene has CDR1 KGHSH and CDR2 LQKENI. With 2 bases removed from V and 5 bases from J, the gap between germline ends came to 16 bases. The CDR3 is made up of 15 amino acids. The CDR3 nucleotides read TGTGCCAGCTCACCATCGTACAGGGAGATCAACGAGCAGTACTTC. Residues: CASSPSYREINEQYF.

The V and J genes are TRBV19 and TRBJ1-2; possible D gene TRBD1, 5 bases. V lost 5 bases to trimming and J lost 2 bases, with 15 bases between them. This CDR3 is built from 15 residues. Per germline, CDR1 LNHDA and CDR2 SQIVND (reference sequence). CDR3 nucleotides: TGTGCCAGTAGTTCCGTCCTTGCAGGGAACTATGGCTACACCTTC. This translates into CASSSVLAGNYGYTF.

This clone was counted once. This rearrangement joins TRBV4-1 to TRBJ1-5; D might be TRBD1 (5 bases). The CDR3 sequence is 15 residues long. The germline CDR1 and CDR2 sequences are MGHRA and YSYEKL. Trimming left V 3 bases short and J 6 bases short, with 15 bases between. In DNA, the CDR3 is TGCGCCAGCAGCCAGCCGACAGAGATCGGTCAGCCCCAGCATTTT. Protein sequence: CASSQPTEIGQPQHF.

This rearrangement joins TRBV13 to TRBJ2-7, with TRBD2 matching 7 bases. The V gene's germline CDR1 is PRHDT and CDR2 FYEKMQ (reference sequence). This CDR3 contains 17 residues. Trimming at V came to 4 bases and at J to 2 bases, leaving 14 bases not matched to a gene. The CDR3 region has the DNA TGTGCCAGCAGCTCCTTGTTTGAGCGGGAAGGGACCTACGAGCAGTACTTC. Translated: CASSSLFEREGTYEQYF.

The rearrangement joins TRBV6-5 to TRBJ1-2, with 8 bases matching TRBD1. This CDR3 contains 13 residues. V gave up 5 bases and J gave up 6 bases; unmatched junction bases: 5. Per the germline V gene, CDR1 is MNHEY and CDR2 is SVGAGI. The CDR3 spells CASSPDRAHGYTF. CDR3 nucleotide sequence: TGTGCCAGCAGTCCGGACAGGGCTCATGGCTACACCTTC.

The chain has TRBV28 and TRBJ1-1, with 9 bases fitting TRBD1. Losses at the gene ends were 7 bases for V and 6 bases for J; bases not matched to a gene: 9. CDR3 length: 14 residues. CDR1 and CDR2 from the germline V gene are MDHEN and SYDVKM. The chain's CDR3 is CASTTTGGGPEAFF. CDR3 bases: TGTGCCAGCACCACCACAGGGGGCGGGCCTGAAGCTTTCTTT.

This chain connects TRBV5-1 to TRBJ2-1, with TRBD1 as a possible D gene (11 bases). V lost 4 bases, J lost 7 bases, and 24 bases lay in between. The CDR3 consists of 17 residues. Germline V gene lookup returns CDR1 SGHRS and CDR2 YFSETQ. The CDR3 coding sequence is TGCGCCAGCAGCCGGACAGGGGGCGTTAGCGGGGGGAATGAGCAGTTCTTC. This sequence encodes CASSRTGGVSGGNEQFF.

The V gene is TRBV12-5, the J gene TRBJ2-3, with D possibly matching TRBD1 (5 bases). Trimming left V 7 bases short and J 2 bases short, with 10 bases between. In germline, CDR1 is LGHNT, CDR2 FRNRAP. The CDR3 loop spans 13 amino acids. The CDR3 DNA is TGTGCTAGTGAACAGGCACCCACAGATACGCAGTATTTT. Amino acids: CASEQAPTDTQYF.

The V gene is TRBV5-3, the J gene TRBJ2-3; 8 bases line up with TRBD1. TRBV5-3 is annotated as an ORF whose role is uncertain. The CDR3 runs 15 residues. V dropped 2 bases and J dropped 5; count of bases not matched to a gene: 7. The CDR3 spells CARSLPQGVVDTQYF. The CDR3 DNA reads as TGTGCCAGAAGCTTACCACAGGGGGTGGTAGATACGCAGTATTTT.

This chain links TRBV6-4 with TRBJ2-1; 8 bases match TRBD2. Trimming cost V 3 bases and J 0 bases; bases outside gene matches: 7. This CDR3 has 17 amino acids. Per the germline V gene, CDR1 is MRHNA and CDR2 is SNTAGT. The CDR3 bases are TGTGCCAGCAGTGAAAATAGCGGGGCTAGCTCCTACAATGAGCAGTTCTTC. Its protein is CASSENSGASSYNEQFF.

This chain uses TRBV11-2 with TRBJ1-3; a weak D match, TRBD1 (6 bases). Between the trimmed V and J ends, which lost 6 bases and 2 bases, there was a span of 23 bases. Germline assignment: CDR1 SGHAT and CDR2 FQNNGV. The CDR3 has 18 amino acids. CDR3 in DNA: TGTGCCAGCAGATACAATATAGGGGGGGGCTTCGCTGGAAACACCATATATTTT. Its protein product is CASRYNIGGGFAGNTIYF.

V usage is TRBV28 and J usage is TRBJ2-1; TRBD2 is a possible D gene (6 bases). Trimming took off 5 bases at V and 10 bases at J, with 18 bases between the two ends. Germline assignment: CDR1 MDHEN and CDR2 SYDVKM. The CDR3 sequence is 14 residues long. CDR3 residues: CASSPALANGEQFF. CDR3 in DNA: TGTGCCAGCAGTCCGGCTCTAGCGAATGGGGAGCAGTTCTTC.

The chain is built from TRBV27 and TRBJ2-7, with 8 positions matching TRBD1. Germline CDR1 and CDR2: MNHEY and SMNVEV (reference sequence). The J segment lost 0 bases and the V segment lost 4 bases, leaving 5 bases of the junction unmatched. This CDR3 region has 15 residues. The CDR3, as DNA: TGTGCCAGCAGTTCTCCGGGACAGGCCTCCTACGAGCAGTACTTC. This translates into CASSSPGQASYEQYF.

V usage is TRBV19 and J usage is TRBJ1-1, with D hard to call. CDR1 and CDR2 from the germline V gene are LNHDA and SQIVND (reference sequence). This CDR3 contains 12 residues. With 3 bases removed from V and 5 bases from J, the gap between germline ends came to 7 bases. The CDR3: CASSIGVTEAFF. CDR3 DNA: TGTGCCAGTAGTATCGGAGTTACTGAAGCTTTCTTT.

The CDR3 nucleotides read TGTGCCAGCAGTGAACCGGGGGGGCGCGGTCAGCCCCAGCATTTT. Translating gives CASSEPGGRGQPQHF. The chain recombines TRBV6-1 with TRBJ1-5; TRBD1 might be the D (6 bases). Trimming stripped 2 bases from V and 6 bases from J, with 14 bases between. CDR3 length equals 15 residues. CDR1 MNHNS and CDR2 SASEGT come from the germline V gene.

V is TRBV11-3 and J is TRBJ2-1; D is perhaps TRBD1 (6 bases). The length of the CDR3 is 15 residues. Germline V gene sequence: CDR1 SGHNT, CDR2 YENEEA. V was shortened by 5 bases and J by 3 bases, with 14 bases between the two germline ends. As DNA, the CDR3 is TGTGCCAGCAGCCCTGGGACAAAGGGCTACAATGAGCAGTTCTTC. Encoded protein: CASSPGTKGYNEQFF. Based on the CDR3 plus reference TRBV11-3 and TRBJ2-1, the full variable domain is EAGVVQSPRYKIIEKKQPVAFWCNPISGHNTLYWYLQNLGQGPELLIRYENEEAVDDSQLPKDRFSAERLKGVDSTLKIQPAELGDSAVYLCASSPGTKGYNEQFFGPGTRLTVL.

The chain recombines TRBV3-1 (or the pseudogene TRBV3-2) with TRBJ2-7; TRBD2 agrees at 8 bases. The CDR3 sequence is 15 residues long. V lost 5 bases to trimming and J lost 0 bases; unmatched junction nucleotides: 6. Germline V lookup: CDR1 LGHDT, CDR2 YNNKEL (reference sequence). The CDR3 bases are TGTGCCAGCAGCAGAGAGACTAGCGTCTCCTACGAGCAGTACTTC. Encoded protein: CASSRETSVSYEQYF.

The rearrangement links TRBV18 to TRBJ1-6; D possibly corresponds to TRBD1 (6 bases). This CDR3 has 17 residues. V gave up 3 bases and J gave up 5 bases, with 17 bases separating them. Germline V gene sequence: CDR1 KGHSH, CDR2 LQKENI. The CDR3 sequence: CASSPTAGTLNNSPLHF. The CDR3 DNA follows: TGTGCCAGCTCACCGACCGCAGGGACACTAAATAATTCACCCCTCCACTTT.

This clone was observed once. The chain couples TRBV2 to TRBJ2-7, with 10 bases lining up with TRBD2. Germline assignment: CDR1 SNHLY and CDR2 FYNNEI. With 4 bases clipped from V and 0 bases from J, the junction kept 6 bases outside the gene matches. CDR3 size: 16 residues. The chain's CDR3 is CASSGDSGRSSYEQYF. The CDR3 DNA follows: TGTGCCAGCAGTGGCGATAGCGGGAGGTCCTCCTACGAGCAGTACTTC.

A single count supports this clone. This chain connects TRBV6-5 to TRBJ2-1, with 11 bases that match TRBD2. This CDR3 is 14 amino acids long. Trimming at V came to 4 bases and at J to 10 bases, leaving 6 bases not matched to a gene. Germline CDR1 reads MNHEY; CDR2 reads SVGAGI. CDR3 region: CASSSLAGGKEQFF. CDR3 bases: TGTGCCAGCAGTTCTCTAGCGGGGGGCAAAGAGCAGTTCTTC.

This sequence joins TRBV6-2 or TRBV6-3 and TRBJ1-1, with D hard to call. Per germline, CDR1 MNHEY and CDR2 SVGEGT. CDR3 length equals 13 residues. V gave up 1 base and J gave up 1 base, with 4 bases separating them. The CDR3 loop reads CASSYLQNTEAFF. Here the CDR3 DNA reads TGTGCCAGCAGTTACTTACAGAACACTGAAGCTTTCTTT.

This rearrangement joins TRBV28 to TRBJ2-5; D is undetermined. The CDR3 has 15 residues. CDR1 MDHEN and CDR2 SYDVKM come from the germline V gene. V lost 5 bases and J lost 4, with 17 bases in between. This CDR3 reads CASSPFGRAGETQYF. CDR3 DNA sequence: TGTGCCAGCAGTCCGTTCGGTCGAGCAGGAGAGACCCAGTACTTC. Full variable domain (outside the CDR3, taken from reference TRBV28 and TRBJ2-5): DVKVTQSSRYLVKRTGEKVFLECVQDMDHENMFWYRQDPGLGLRLIYFSYDVKMKEKGDIPEGYSVSREKKERFSLILESASTNQTSMYLCASSPFGRAGETQYFGPGTRLLVL.